This T cell receptor (beta chain) is from a study of breast tumors, draining lymph nodes, adjacent tissues. Breast cancer patients provided tissue from their axillary draining lymph nodes. CDR1 and CDR2 from the germline V gene are DFQATT and SNEGSKA (reference sequence). V dropped 1 base and J dropped 6 bases, with 21 bases sitting between them. This CDR3 is built from 16 residues. TCRdb re-derived calls from the multiplex PCR reads in MiXCR, one entry per CDR3 protein. Seen here are 150,000 or so distinct CDR3 sequences, more than 25% observed once, and the top ten hold approximately 3.9%. Notes on the study in general: Luminal-like breast cancer showed significantly higher tumor–nontumor repertoire similarity than basal-like. Compared with lymph nodes, tumors were less diverse; compared with nontumor tissue, more. The data were judged consistent with most tumor T cells coming from lymph node and expanding in tumor.

As to this clonotype: Its antigen is undetermined.

The V gene is TRBV20-1, the J gene TRBJ1-2; weak D call: TRBD1 (5 bases). The clonotype was recovered from a female donor with breast cancer. Some clones in this sample may be carry-over from other donors' samples. Sequenced input: axillary lymph node tissue. In DNA form, the CDR3 reads TGCAGTGCTAGAGGTTGTCTGTGGACAACGCTGGATGGCTACACCTTC. Translation gives CSARGCLWTTLDGYTF.